This T cell receptor beta chain was obtained from a study of glioma-infiltrating T cells. Findings and limits, study-wide: Tissue and blood shared very few CDR3 sequences. Above-expected tissue-blood divergence occurred in all gliomas, most in low-grade ones.

V was clipped by 4 bases and J by 7 bases; unmatched bases: 7. CDR1 KGHSH and CDR2 LQKENI come from the germline V gene. This CDR3 is built from 14 residues. This clonotype showed up just a few times. The antigen remains unidentified. The iRepertoire nested amplicon-rescue multiplex PCR amplified TCR alpha and beta CDR3s from RNA. For one-step reverse transcription and amplification, 100-400 ng of tissue mRNA or PBMC total RNA was used. TCRdb analysed the multiplex PCR reads with MiXCR anew, one entry per CDR3 protein. The data show roughly 130,000 distinct CDR3 sequences, with around 23% seen just once and under 35% held by the top ten.

The chain has TRBV18 and TRBJ1-1; TRBD1 matches 9 bases. Sequencing was done on a sample of glioma tissue, nonneoplastic brain tissue, or PBMCs (not recorded which). This sequence originates from a human donor with low-grade glioma or glioblastoma, undergoing nonglioma brain surgery, or in good health (not recorded which). CDR3 nucleotide sequence: TGTGCCAGCTCACTCCGACAGGGGGATGGTGAAGCTTTCTTT. Translating it yields CASSLRQGDGEAFF.